These 6 T cell receptor beta chains originate from one sample sequenced in a study of blood T cells in healthy people across ages (dated by TCRdb to the mid-2010s). The library relied on 5' RACE. Sequenced on an Illumina HiSeq 2500. The second PCR ran for roughly 7 to 11 cycles and used a J-beta primer mix along with a sample-barcoded 5' primer. TCRdb handled the public reads itself, with Q25 trimming in fastp and clone calling in MiXCR, and kept productive beta chains. All rows with the same CDR3 protein become a single entry with the most common DNA and genes. The sample yields fewer than 950,000 distinct CDR3 sequences; 35% to 40% were counted once. The biggest ten clones account for around 13% of the sample. Sequences were obtained from blood. The receptors derive from a man younger than 35 in good health.

The rearrangement uses TRBV3-1 and TRBJ2-7; weak D call: TRBD1 (5 bases). Germline CDR1 is LGHDT and CDR2 is YNNKEL (reference sequence). This CDR3 has 16 residues. V dropped 0 bases and J dropped 0 bases, with 12 bases sitting between them. CDR3: CASSQDRVASSYEQYF. The CDR3 nucleotides read TGTGCCAGCAGCCAAGACAGGGTTGCTAGCTCCTACGAGCAGTACTTC.

This clonotype has just one count. V usage is TRBV20-1 and J usage is TRBJ1-1; D remains unclear. Germline V CDR1 and CDR2: DFQATT, SNEGSKA (reference sequence). The CDR3 has 15 amino acids. V lost 5 bases and J lost 0, with 16 bases in between. In nucleotides, the CDR3 is TGCAGTGCTGGCGCCCTTTTGGAGGTGAACACTGAAGCTTTCTTT. This gives the protein CSAGALLEVNTEAFF.

CDR3 sequence reads: CASGLEESYGYTF. The CDR3 bases are TGTGCTAGTGGTTTAGAAGAATCCTATGGCTACACCTTC. The chain combines TRBV12-5 with TRBJ1-2, with no clear D. The CDR3 covers 13 residues. CDR1 LGHNT and CDR2 FRNRAP come from the germline V gene. V was clipped by 3 bases and J by 4 bases, with 9 bases between them.

The chain joins TRBV7-2 to TRBJ2-5, with a tentative D call TRBD1 (6 bases). V gave up 6 bases and J gave up 5 bases, with 13 bases separating them. Germline assignment: CDR1 SGHTA and CDR2 FQGNSA. The CDR3 extends over 13 amino acids. CDR3 in DNA: TGTGCCAGCAGAGTACAGGGACGGGAGACCCAGTACTTC. This codes for CASRVQGRETQYF.

This clonotype turned up a few times. The V gene is TRBV11-1, the J gene TRBJ2-3; D is ambiguous. V lost 1 base and J 4 bases, leaving 15 bases between the germline ends. The CDR3 runs to 16 residues. The germline CDR1 and CDR2 sequences are SGHAT and FQDESV (reference sequence). The DNA for the CDR3 is TGTGCCAGCAGCTTAGTCCGCCCCTACCACGCAGATACGCAGTATTTT. Protein: CASSLVRPYHADTQYF.

The chain uses TRBV29-1 and TRBJ1-2; no definite D call. The CDR3 is made up of 13 amino acids. With 7 bases removed from V and 4 bases from J, the gap between germline ends came to 16 bases. CDR1 is SQVTM and CDR2 is ANQGSEA in the germline V gene. In DNA, the CDR3 is TGCAGCGGCATTCTTGAGAGGGCCTATGGCTACACCTTC. Translation: CSGILERAYGYTF.